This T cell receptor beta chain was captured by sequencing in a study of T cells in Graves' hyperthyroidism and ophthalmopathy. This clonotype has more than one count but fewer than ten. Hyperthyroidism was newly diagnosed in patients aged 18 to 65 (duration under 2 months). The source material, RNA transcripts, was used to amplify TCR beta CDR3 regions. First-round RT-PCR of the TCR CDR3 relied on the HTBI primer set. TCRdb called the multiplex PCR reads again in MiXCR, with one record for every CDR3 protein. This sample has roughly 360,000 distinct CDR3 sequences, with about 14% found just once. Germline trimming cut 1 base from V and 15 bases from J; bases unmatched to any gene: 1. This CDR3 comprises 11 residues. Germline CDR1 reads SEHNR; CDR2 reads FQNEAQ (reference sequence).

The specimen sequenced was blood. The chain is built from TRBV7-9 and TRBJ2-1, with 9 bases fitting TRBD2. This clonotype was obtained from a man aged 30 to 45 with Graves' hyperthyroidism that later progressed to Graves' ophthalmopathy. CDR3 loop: CASSLGGGVFF. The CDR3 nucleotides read TGTGCCAGCAGCTTAGGCGGGGGGGTGTTCTTC.